The present entry profiles one T cell receptor beta chain with its context. The V end was cut by 3 bases, the J end by 6 bases, with 12 bases between. The CDR3 is 14 amino acids. CDR1 and CDR2 from the germline V gene are MNHNY and SVGAGI (reference sequence). The repertoire was sequenced with immunoSEQ multiplex PCR; TCRdb's copy has only in-frame clones and lacks some. Among under 85,000 clones listed, 94% were seen once. These data belong to a study of cytomegalovirus exposure and HLA in healthy donors. The TCR comes from a woman younger than 35 in good health and CMV-seronegative. The chain combines TRBV6-6 with TRBJ2-1; D is undetermined. The material sequenced was PBMCs. CDR3 region: CASSYKTESNEQFF. Written as DNA, the CDR3 is TGTGCCAGCAGTTATAAGACTGAGTCCAATGAGCAGTTCTTC.